Below, 6 T cell receptor beta chains from the same sample are listed, as sequenced in a study of blood T cells in healthy people across ages. For the second PCR, which ran for about 7 to 11 cycles, a sample-barcoded 5' primer and a J-beta primer mix were used. TCRdb passed the 5' RACE reads through MiXCR, listing each CDR3 protein once. The profile shows around 1,500,000 distinct CDR3 sequences, 28% of them singletons. Input material: blood. Receptor source: a woman aged 25 to 39 in good health.

This clonotype was found many times. This chain joins TRBV12-3 or TRBV12-4 and TRBJ1-1; no firm D call. V shed 0 bases and J shed 2 bases, with 1 base lying between them. The CDR3 loop spans 12 amino acids. In nucleotides, the CDR3 is TGTGCCAGCAGTTTAGCCAACACTGAAGCTTTCTTT. Its translation is CASSLANTEAFF.

About this clonotype itself: The CDR3 carries no conserved terminal phenylalanine or tryptophan, so it likely arises from a read error. The chain recombines TRBV28 with TRBJ1-2; a possible D gene is TRBD1 (6 bases). Per germline, CDR1 MDHEN and CDR2 SYDVKM. V shed 4 bases and J shed 4 bases, with 13 bases lying between them. The CDR3 has 14 residues. The chain's CDR3 is CASSSGGGPYGYTC. Written as DNA, the CDR3 is TGTGCCAGCAGTTCTGGAGGGGGGCCCTATGGCTACACCTGC.

V is TRBV9 and J is TRBJ2-1; D remains unclear. Trimming took off 1 base at V and 5 bases at J, with 10 bases between the two ends. The CDR3 has 14 residues. Germline V gives CDR1 SGDLS, CDR2 YYNGEE. The CDR3: CASSVSGPDNEQFF. The CDR3 DNA reads as TGTGCCAGCAGCGTATCAGGCCCGGACAATGAGCAGTTCTTC.

This clonotype was counted many times. This sequence is one base from a far larger clone and is likely a read error. V is TRBV28 and J is TRBJ2-7; D unresolved. This CDR3 is built from 11 residues. Deletions cut 0 bases from V and 3 bases from J, with 0 bases between. Per the germline V gene, CDR1 is MDHEN and CDR2 is SYDVKM. The CDR3 sequence: CASSLCYEQYF. CDR3 DNA sequence: TGTGCCAGCAGTTTATGCTACGAGCAGTACTTC.

A few counts support this clonotype. V is TRBV6-6 and J is TRBJ1-5, with no clear D. The CDR3 extends over 15 amino acids. Germline V gene lookup returns CDR1 MNHNY and CDR2 SVGAGI (reference sequence). Trimming removed 2 bases at V and 0 bases at J, with 8 bases between. CDR3 sequence: CASSYEDYSNQPQHF. As DNA, the CDR3 is TGTGCCAGCAGTTACGAAGATTATAGCAATCAGCCCCAGCATTTT.

The sample holds a few counts of this clonotype. The gene calls are TRBV5-1 and TRBJ2-1, with 8 nucleotides matching TRBD1. Germline V gene data show CDR1 as SGHRS and CDR2 as YFSETQ. This CDR3 spans 14 amino acids. J lost 9 bases, V lost 2 bases, and 7 bases had no gene match. The CDR3: CASSLGQGDGEQFF. CDR3 bases: TGCGCCAGCAGCTTAGGACAGGGAGACGGTGAGCAGTTCTTC.